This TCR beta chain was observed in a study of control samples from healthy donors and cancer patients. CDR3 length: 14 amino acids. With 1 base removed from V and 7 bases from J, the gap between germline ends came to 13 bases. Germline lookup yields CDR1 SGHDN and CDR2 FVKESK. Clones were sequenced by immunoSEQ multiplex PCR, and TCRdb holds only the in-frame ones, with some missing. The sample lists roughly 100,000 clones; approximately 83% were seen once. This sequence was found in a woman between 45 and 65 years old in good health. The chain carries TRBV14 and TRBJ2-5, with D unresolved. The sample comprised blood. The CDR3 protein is CASSQVSHLGTQYF. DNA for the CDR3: TGTGCCAGCAGCCAAGTTAGCCACTTGGGGACCCAGTACTTC.